The 16 T cell receptor beta chains reported below all come from one sample, sequenced in a study of cytomegalovirus exposure and HLA in healthy donors. The table came from immunoSEQ multiplex PCR; TCRdb's copy has only in-frame clones and leaves some out. The sample consists of around 150,000 clones, approximately 86% of them appearing once. The material sequenced was PBMCs. These receptors all come from a woman younger than 30 in good health and CMV-seropositive.

This chain uses TRBV28 with TRBJ2-3; TRBD2 agrees at 11 bases. V lost 4 bases, J lost 3 bases, and 9 bases stayed unmatched. Germline V gene sequence: CDR1 MDHEN, CDR2 SYDVKM. The CDR3 covers 17 residues. The CDR3 DNA follows: TGTGCCAGCAGTTCAGCCCCGGGACTAGCGGCTACAGATACGCAGTATTTT. Translating gives CASSSAPGLAATDTQYF.

This chain links TRBV5-4 with TRBJ1-6; 7 nucleotides agree with TRBD1. V shed 9 bases, J shed 4 bases, and the junction held 7 bases outside the gene matches. CDR3 length equals 14 residues. Germline lookup yields CDR1 SGHNT and CDR2 YYREEE (reference sequence). CDR3 sequence: CATTIQGYNSPLHF. The CDR3 nucleotides read TGTGCCACTACGATACAGGGGTATAATTCACCCCTCCACTTT.

The chain carries TRBV13 and TRBJ2-5; no reliable D call. This CDR3 has 12 amino acids. CDR1 and CDR2 (germline): PRHDT, FYEKMQ (reference sequence). With 5 bases removed from V and 4 bases from J, the gap between germline ends came to 8 bases. The CDR3 sequence: CASSLFGETQYF. As DNA, the CDR3 is TGTGCCAGCAGCCTTTTCGGAGAGACCCAGTACTTC.

The chain employs TRBV5-1 and TRBJ1-1; no reliable D call. Germline CDR1 and CDR2: SGHRS and YFSETQ. This CDR3 spans 14 amino acids. Trimming pared 4 bases from V and 4 bases from J, leaving 14 bases between. CDR3 loop: CASSPSAGSTEAFF. CDR3 nucleotides: TGCGCCAGCAGCCCTTCTGCGGGCTCCACTGAAGCTTTCTTT. The full variable domain, completed using reference TRBV5-1 and TRBJ1-1, is KAGVTQTPRYLIKTRGQQVTLSCSPISGHRSVSWYQQTPGQGLQFLFEYFSETQRNKGNFPGRFSGRQFSNSRSEMNVSTLELGDSALYLCASSPSAGSTEAFFGQGTRLTVV.

V usage is TRBV18 and J usage is TRBJ2-7; TRBD2 agrees at 15 bases. V was clipped by 5 bases and J by 4 bases; unmatched bases: 12. Germline CDR1 is KGHSH and CDR2 is LQKENI. This CDR3 is built from 18 residues. This chain's CDR3 is CASSERRTSGRGPYEQYF. Written as DNA, the CDR3 is TGTGCCAGCTCAGAACGCCGGACTAGCGGGAGGGGACCTTACGAGCAGTACTTC.

This chain connects TRBV18 to TRBJ2-2; TRBD1 might be the D (6 bases). The germline V and J ends were trimmed by 2 bases and 0 bases, with 10 bases remaining between them. This CDR3 is 16 amino acids long. Germline V gene data show CDR1 as KGHSH and CDR2 as LQKENI. CDR3 in DNA: TGTGCCAGCTCACCAAGCGGACAGTCGAACACCGGGGAGCTGTTTTTT. This gives the protein CASSPSGQSNTGELFF.

This chain uses TRBV18 with TRBJ2-3; a weak D match, TRBD2 (6 bases). Germline V gene sequence: CDR1 KGHSH, CDR2 LQKENI. Trimming left V 4 bases short and J 3 bases short, with 11 bases between. The CDR3 is 14 amino acids. The CDR3 DNA reads TGTGCCAGCTCACTGTCGGCGGGAACAGATACGCAGTATTTT. Encoded protein: CASSLSAGTDTQYF. Full variable domain (outside the CDR3, taken from reference TRBV18 and TRBJ2-3): NAGVMQNPRHLVRRRGQEARLRCSPMKGHSHVYWYRQLPEEGLKFMVYLQKENIIDESGMPKERFSAEFPKEGPSILRIQQVVRGDSAAYFCASSLSAGTDTQYFGPGTRLTVL.

This clone has just one count. CDR3 in DNA: TGCGCCAGCAGCCACAGGGGCAATGAGCAGTTCTTC. It yields the protein CASSHRGNEQFF. The chain uses TRBV5-1 and TRBJ2-1; TRBD1 matches at 7 bases. With 4 bases clipped from V and 6 bases from J, the junction kept 1 base outside the gene matches. Germline CDR1 is SGHRS and CDR2 is YFSETQ. The CDR3 length is 12 residues.

The chain is built from TRBV7-6 and TRBJ2-1; 7 positions match TRBD2. With V trimmed by 5 bases and J by 9 bases, 7 bases remained unmatched. The CDR3 spans 13 residues. CDR1 and CDR2 from the germline V gene are SGHVS and FNYEAQ. The CDR3 reads CASSQTGGSEQFF. The CDR3 DNA follows: TGTGCCAGCAGCCAAACGGGCGGGAGTGAGCAGTTCTTC.

The genes are TRBV28 and TRBJ2-2; D unresolved. Trimming took off 6 bases at V and 2 bases at J, with 4 bases between the two ends. Germline V gives CDR1 MDHEN, CDR2 SYDVKM. The CDR3 runs 12 residues. The CDR3 reads CASSLNTGELFF. For the CDR3, the DNA is TGTGCCAGCAGCCTAAACACCGGGGAGCTGTTTTTT.

This clone was detected once. The chain has TRBV4-3 and TRBJ2-1; D is uncertain. This CDR3 is 16 amino acids long. Trimming left V 0 bases short and J 4 bases short, with 13 bases between. CDR1 is LGHNA, CDR2 YSLEER, per germline. As DNA, the CDR3 is TGCGCCAGCAGCCAAGAAAACACTATTCTTTACAATGAGCAGTTCTTC. Protein: CASSQENTILYNEQFF.

A few counts support this clone. The rearrangement links TRBV6-6 to TRBJ2-3, with a tentative D call TRBD2 (5 bases). Germline V gene sequence: CDR1 MNHNY, CDR2 SVGAGI (reference sequence). V shed 4 bases and J shed 0 bases, with 8 bases lying between them. The CDR3 has 14 residues. CDR3 DNA: TGTGCCAGCAGTTGGACTGGAAGCACAGATACGCAGTATTTT. This gives the protein CASSWTGSTDTQYF.

The chain employs TRBV9 and TRBJ2-1, with D maybe TRBD1 (6 bases). V dropped 0 bases and J dropped 7 bases, with 11 bases sitting between them. The CDR3 is 14 amino acids. Germline-derived CDR1 and CDR2 are SGDLS and YYNGEE. CDR3: CASSVDRELNEQFF. CDR3 bases: TGTGCCAGCAGCGTAGACAGGGAACTAAATGAGCAGTTCTTC.

This clone was seen only once. V and J are TRBV5-4 and TRBJ2-3; the match to TRBD2 covers 10 bases. The CDR3 extends over 15 amino acids. With V trimmed by 0 bases and J by 10 bases, 8 bases remained unmatched. Germline lookup yields CDR1 SGHNT and CDR2 YYREEE (reference sequence). The CDR3 nucleotides read TGTGCCAGCAGCTTGGCTAGCGGGGGAGCCGGGGCGCAGTATTTT. Protein sequence: CASSLASGGAGAQYF.

CDR3 DNA: TGTGCCTCGTCCTTAAAATACAGGGGTGGCGATGAGCAGTTCTTC. Its translation is CASSLKYRGGDEQFF. V is TRBV15 and J is TRBJ2-1; TRBD1 matches at 7 bases. The germline V gene encodes CDR1 LNHNV and CDR2 YYDKDF (reference sequence). The CDR3 spans 15 residues. V was clipped by 11 bases and J by 8 bases; unmatched bases: 18.

Worth noting for this clone: At the DNA level, this CDR3 is encoded by other sequences in the same sample as well. This sequence joins TRBV19 and TRBJ1-2; 7 bases agree with TRBD1. The CDR3 extends over 13 amino acids. Germline loops: CDR1 LNHDA, CDR2 SQIVND (reference sequence). With 3 bases clipped from V and 5 bases from J, the junction kept 3 bases outside the gene matches. CDR3 DNA: TGTGCCAGTAGTATCGGCAGGGGGTATGGCTACACCTTC. Translating gives CASSIGRGYGYTF.